This T cell receptor (beta chain) was recovered during a study of blood T cell repertoires in COVID-19. Study overall: Samples of COVID-19 (acute and convalescent) were obtained from the United States, Italy and Spain. Sample material is recorded as cDNA or gDNA derived from T cells, B-cell-depleted T cells, or PBMCs.

Seattle-derived patients entered the study during active infection and were followed longitudinally. In the source study's methods: Researchers report that nucleated cell counts were estimated from reference gene primer amplification. Profiling relied on immunoSEQ multiplex PCR, and the TCRdb table lists in-frame clones only, not all of them. The V and J calls and clone size come from that table; D and trimming were worked out from the DNA. The sample records 300,000 to 350,000 clones, 87% being singletons. Germline assignment: CDR1 SGHTA and CDR2 FQGNSA. After removal of 4 bases from V and 6 bases from J, the junction contained 7 bases not matched to a gene. CDR3 length equals 15 residues.

This TCR derives from a man in his thirties or forties with COVID-19, enrolled during active disease. The chain joins TRBV7-2 to TRBJ1-5; 9 bases are shared with TRBD1. The sample was peripheral blood. The CDR3 sequence is CASSSIGTGSQPQHF. The CDR3 DNA reads as TGTGCCAGCAGCTCAATAGGGACAGGGAGTCAGCCCCAGCATTTT. Based on the CDR3 plus reference TRBV7-2 and TRBJ1-5, the full variable domain is GAGVSQSPSNKVTEKGKDVELRCDPISGHTALYWYRQSLGQGLEFLIYFQGNSAPDKSGLPSDRFSAERTGGSVSTLTIQRTQQEDSAVYLCASSSIGTGSQPQHFGDGTRLSIL.